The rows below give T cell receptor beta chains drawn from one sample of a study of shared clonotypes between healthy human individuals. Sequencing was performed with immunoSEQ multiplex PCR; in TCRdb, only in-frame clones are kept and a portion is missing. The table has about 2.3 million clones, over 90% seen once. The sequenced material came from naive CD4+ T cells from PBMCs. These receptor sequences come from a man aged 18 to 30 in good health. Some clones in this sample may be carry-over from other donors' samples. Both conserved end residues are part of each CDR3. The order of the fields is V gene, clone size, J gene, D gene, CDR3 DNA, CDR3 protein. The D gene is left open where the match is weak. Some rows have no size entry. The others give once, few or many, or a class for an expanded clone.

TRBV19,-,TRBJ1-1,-,TGTGCCAGTAGTATCTACCAGGGCGGCACTGAAGCTTTCTTT,CASSIYQGGTEAFF
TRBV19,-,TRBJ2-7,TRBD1,TGTGCCAGTACTAACCAGGGGGACCCGGACGAGCAGTACTTC,CASTNQGDPDEQYF
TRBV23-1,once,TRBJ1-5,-,TGCGCCAGCAGTCAAACAGGACCCCACCCGAATCAGCCCCAGCATTTT,CASSQTGPHPNQPQHF
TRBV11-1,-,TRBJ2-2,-,TGTGCCAGCAGCTTTAACGGGAGAAACACCGGGGAGCTGTTTTTT,CASSFNGRNTGELFF
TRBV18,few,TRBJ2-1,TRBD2,TGTGCCAGCTCACGGACTAGCGGGAGGGTCAATGAGCAGTTCTTC,CASSRTSGRVNEQFF
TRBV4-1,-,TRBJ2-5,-,TGCGCCAGCAGCCAAGGTTCGGGTAACCTACAAGAGACCCAGTACTTC,CASSQGSGNLQETQYF
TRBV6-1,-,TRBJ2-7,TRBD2,TGTGCCAGCAGGGGACTAGCGGGAGGGGGGGAGCAGTACTTC,CASRGLAGGGEQYF
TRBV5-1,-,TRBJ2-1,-,TGCGCCAGCAGCTTGGGTAGGAAGCTGAGCAATGAGCAGTTCTTC,CASSLGRKLSNEQFF
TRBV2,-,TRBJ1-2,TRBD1,TGTGCCAGCAGTGAAGAGTGGAAGACAGGGTACGACTACACCTTC,CASSEEWKTGYDYTF
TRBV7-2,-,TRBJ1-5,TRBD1,TGTGCCAGCAGCTTAAGGACAGGGGATCAGCCCCAGCATTTT,CASSLRTGDQPQHF
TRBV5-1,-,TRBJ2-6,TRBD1,TGCGCCAGCTCAACAGGGGGCGCGTCTGGGGCCAACGTCCTGACTTTC,CASSTGGASGANVLTF
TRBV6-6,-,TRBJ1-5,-,TGTGCCAGCAGTTACTCCGACCCGTTTCAATATCAGCCCCAGCATTTT,CASSYSDPFQYQPQHF
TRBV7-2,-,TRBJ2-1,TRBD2,TGTGCCAGCAGCCCGAGCGGGAGTTACTACAATGAGCAGTTCTTC,CASSPSGSYYNEQFF
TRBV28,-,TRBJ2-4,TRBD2,TGTGCCAGCAGGCCGGATAGCGGGAGCGTTTCTGCCAAAAACATTCAGTACTTC,CASRPDSGSVSAKNIQYF
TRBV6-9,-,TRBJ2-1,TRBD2,TGTGCCAGCGATCTCGGACTAGCGGGATTTCTTGGCTACAATGAGCAGTTCTTC,CASDLGLAGFLGYNEQFF
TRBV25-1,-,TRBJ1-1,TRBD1,TGTGCCAGCAGTGGACAGGGCCTCTACACTGAAGCTTTCTTT,CASSGQGLYTEAFF
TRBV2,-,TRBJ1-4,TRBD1,TGTGCCAGCAGGGGACAGGGTTTGTCTAATGAAAAACTGTTTTTT,CASRGQGLSNEKLFF
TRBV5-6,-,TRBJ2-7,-,TGTGCCAGCAGCTCGCGCTGGGCAGAGCAGTACTTC,CASSSRWAEQYF
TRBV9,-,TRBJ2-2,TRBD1,TGTGCCAGCAGCGCCCCCGGCCTTGGGACAGTTTCATCCGGGGAGCTGTTTTTT,CASSAPGLGTVSSGELFF
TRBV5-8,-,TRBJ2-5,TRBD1,TGTGCCAGCAGCCCGGACAGGGGAGAGACCCAGTACTTC,CASSPDRGETQYF
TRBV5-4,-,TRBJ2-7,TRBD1,TGTGCCAGCAGCCCACCGGGACAGGGTGCTTCCTACGAGCAGTACTTC,CASSPPGQGASYEQYF
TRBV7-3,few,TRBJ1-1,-,TGTGCCAGCAGCTTAACTACGGGGGCCACTGAAGCTTTCTTT,CASSLTTGATEAFF
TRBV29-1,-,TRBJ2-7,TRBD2,TGCAGCGTTGTGTCTAGCGGGATTTACGAGCAGTACTTC,CSVVSSGIYEQYF